One and the same sample provided the 10 T cell receptor beta chains below, sequenced in a study of blood T cell repertoires in COVID-19 (dated by TCRdb to 2019 to 2021). Preparation of the library involved the immunoSEQ multiplex PCR assay. TCRdb holds this immuneACCESS table with in-frame rearrangements only. Some clones are missing; in checked studies, unresolved V genes explain under half, and the rest has no known cause. The sample has over 250,000 clones on record, roughly 88% of them singletons. Roughly 10% of the sample is in the top ten clones. Sequenced sample: peripheral blood. These receptors came from an older woman with COVID-19, enrolled during active disease.

The rearrangement links TRBV3-1 (or the pseudogene TRBV3-2) to TRBJ2-2, with D perhaps TRBD2 (6 bases). Looked up from germline, CDR1 is LGHDT and CDR2 is YNNKEL (reference sequence). Trimming removed 1 base from V and 5 bases from J, with 20 bases in between. The length of the CDR3 is 18 residues. The CDR3 region has the DNA TGTGCCAGCAGCCAAGGGCGCTTCGGGACTGAATTAACCGGGGAGCTGTTTTTT. This translates into CASSQGRFGTELTGELFF.

The J gene is TRBJ2-7, the V gene TRBV7-2; D not certain. V dropped 1 base and J dropped 7 bases, with 8 bases sitting between them. CDR3 length: 12 amino acids. Germline V CDR1 and CDR2: SGHTA, FQGNSA. In DNA form, the CDR3 reads TGTGCCAGCAGCTTAGGGTCTAGGGAGCAGTACTTC. It encodes CASSLGSREQYF.

J is TRBJ2-6 and V is TRBV28; TRBD2 matches 13 bases. The CDR3 totals 18 residues. V lost 4 bases, J lost 3 bases, and 6 bases stayed unmatched. Germline CDR1 reads MDHEN; CDR2 reads SYDVKM. This chain's CDR3 is CASSSVGLAGDGANVLTF. The DNA of the CDR3 is TGTGCCAGCAGTTCCGTCGGACTAGCGGGAGATGGGGCCAACGTCCTGACTTTC.

The chain employs TRBV28 and TRBJ1-1; 8 nucleotides line up with TRBD1. J lost 6 bases, V lost 1 base, and 13 bases had no gene match. CDR1 is MDHEN, CDR2 SYDVKM, per germline. The CDR3 consists of 17 residues. CDR3 amino acids: CASSLFKTGTGVSEAFF. The DNA of the CDR3 is TGTGCCAGCAGTTTATTCAAGACCGGGACAGGAGTTTCTGAAGCTTTCTTT. Combining the CDR3 with reference TRBV28 and TRBJ1-1 gives the whole variable domain DVKVTQSSRYLVKRTGEKVFLECVQDMDHENMFWYRQDPGLGLRLIYFSYDVKMKEKGDIPEGYSVSREKKERFSLILESASTNQTSMYLCASSLFKTGTGVSEAFFGQGTRLTVV.

This clone was detected only a few times. The chain is built from TRBV6-1 and TRBJ1-1, with TRBD1 as a possible D gene (5 bases). From germline, CDR1 is MNHNS and CDR2 SASEGT. V was pared by 1 base and J by 3 bases, with 6 bases between. CDR3 length equals 13 residues. Written as DNA, the CDR3 is TGTGCCAGCAGTGAAGGGGGGGACACTGAAGCTTTCTTT. The encoded protein is CASSEGGDTEAFF.

The rearrangement joins TRBV2 to TRBJ2-2, with TRBD1 matching 8 bases. The ends lost 6 bases at V and 4 bases at J; junction bases unmatched: 1. Germline V lookup: CDR1 SNHLY, CDR2 FYNNEI. The CDR3 sequence is 13 residues long. The CDR3 coding sequence is TGTGCCAGCAGAGGGACAGGCACCGGGGAGCTGTTTTTT. Amino acids: CASRGTGTGELFF.

The chain combines TRBV5-1 with TRBJ1-1, with D maybe TRBD1 (5 bases). With 4 bases removed from V and 1 base from J, the gap between germline ends came to 14 bases. The CDR3 has 15 amino acids. Germline V gives CDR1 SGHRS, CDR2 YFSETQ. Here the CDR3 reads CASSIMGGRNTEAFF. As DNA, the CDR3 is TGCGCCAGCAGCATAATGGGGGGTAGGAACACTGAAGCTTTCTTT.

This chain joins TRBV24-1 and TRBJ2-3, with D perhaps TRBD1 (5 bases). The CDR3 covers 15 residues. V shed 6 bases and J shed 0 bases, with 12 bases lying between them. Germline CDR1 and CDR2: KGHDR and SFDVKD. CDR3 DNA: TGTGCCACCAGTCCTAGGGGCGCTAGCACAGATACGCAGTATTTT. It codes for CATSPRGASTDTQYF.

The gene calls are TRBV18 and TRBJ1-2; weak D call: TRBD1 (5 bases). Germline assignment: CDR1 KGHSH and CDR2 LQKENI. CDR3 length: 13 amino acids. Trimming took off 3 bases at V and 7 bases at J, with 12 bases between the two ends. The CDR3 DNA reads TGTGCCAGCTCACCGGCGGGGGTCGGTGGCTACACCTTC. Translation: CASSPAGVGGYTF.

The chain recombines TRBV9 with TRBJ1-1, with a tentative D call TRBD1 (5 bases). Per the germline V gene, CDR1 is SGDLS and CDR2 is YYNGEE. This CDR3 comprises 12 residues. V was clipped by 3 bases and J by 8 bases, with 11 bases between them. CDR3 nucleotide sequence: TGTGCCAGCAGCGCTGTAGGGGTGGAAGCTTTCTTT. Amino acid sequence: CASSAVGVEAFF.